The rows below give T cell receptor beta chains drawn from one sample of a study of cytomegalovirus exposure and HLA in healthy donors. The repertoire was sequenced with immunoSEQ multiplex PCR; TCRdb's copy has only in-frame clones and lacks some. This sample yields around 67,000 clones, of which 78% are seen a single time; 7% to 8% belongs to the top ten. The sample was PBMCs. The receptors come from a man aged 18 to 30 in good health and CMV-seropositive. The conserved cysteine and the conserved F or W are not part of the CDR3 here.

CDR3 length	V gene	J gene	CDR3 protein
13	TRBV6-1	TRBJ1-1	ASSPPGTGTAEAF
10	TRBV5-4	TRBJ2-7	ASSSAGSEQY
11	TRBV5-1	TRBJ1-1	ASRGTGNTEAF
10	TRBV11-2	TRBJ1-1	ASSFGGTEAF
14	TRBV12-5	TRBJ2-7	ASGSGSGRTRYEQY
12	TRBV15	TRBJ1-1	ATTPSGVDTEAF
12	TRBV6-5	TRBJ1-4	ASSAVGTNEKLF
12	TRBV28	TRBJ1-5	ASSLGTGNQPQH
11	TRBV9	TRBJ2-1	ASSVGGKNEQF
13	TRBV5-1	TRBJ2-5	ASSSGLAGVETQY
11	TRBV19	TRBJ2-5	ASRDGSGETQY
12	TRBV30	TRBJ1-3	AWSDSFSGNTIY
14	TRBV4-1	TRBJ2-5	ASSQLPGQGEETQY
13	TRBV29-1	TRBJ1-4	SVSPPGQGNEKLF
14	TRBV30	TRBJ2-6	AWSAPDRAGANVLT
12	TRBV7-9	TRBJ1-5	ASSFGTGKKPQH
13	TRBV7-9	TRBJ2-3	ATLPQGMQADTQY
12	TRBV2	TRBJ1-1	ARLTESLNTEAF
11	TRBV6-1	TRBJ2-2	ASRSQGTGELF
12	TRBV30	TRBJ2-7	AWSRTGGPYEQY
15	TRBV12-5	TRBJ1-5	ASGLSQDRGRGQPQH
13	TRBV15	TRBJ2-7	ATSTRLAGDYEQY
13	TRBV18	TRBJ1-4	ASSPPGTGNEKLF
13	TRBV7-2	TRBJ2-7	ASTFTGQEHYEQY
13	TRBV6-5	TRBJ1-5	ASSYSITANQPQH
13	TRBV6-5	TRBJ2-1	ASRLDRAKNTEQF
11	TRBV2	TRBJ1-6	ASSEGTVSPLH
13	TRBV5-1	TRBJ1-6	ASSLGDRGLSPLH
11	TRBV5-1	TRBJ1-1	ASSWEWNTEAF
12	TRBV29-1	TRBJ2-5	SVHPLADQETQY
16	TRBV5-1	TRBJ1-1	ASSPGAGGRGMNTEAF
11	TRBV7-9	TRBJ1-2	ASSSTGGEGYT